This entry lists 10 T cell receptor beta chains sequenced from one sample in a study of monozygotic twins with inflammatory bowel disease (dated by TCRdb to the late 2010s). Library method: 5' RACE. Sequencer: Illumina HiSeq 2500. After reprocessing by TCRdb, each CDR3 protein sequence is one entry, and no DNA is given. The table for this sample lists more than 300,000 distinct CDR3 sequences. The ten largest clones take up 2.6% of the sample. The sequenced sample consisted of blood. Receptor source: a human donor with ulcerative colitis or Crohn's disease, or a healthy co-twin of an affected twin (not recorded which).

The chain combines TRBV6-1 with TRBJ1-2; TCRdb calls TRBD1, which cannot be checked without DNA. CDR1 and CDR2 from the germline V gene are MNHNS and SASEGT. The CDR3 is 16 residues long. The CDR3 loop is CASRKRRDRGIHGYTF.

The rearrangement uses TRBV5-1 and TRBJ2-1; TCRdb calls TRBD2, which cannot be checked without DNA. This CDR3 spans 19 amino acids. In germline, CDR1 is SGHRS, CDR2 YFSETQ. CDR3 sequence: CASSFTGTETSGGPNEQFF.

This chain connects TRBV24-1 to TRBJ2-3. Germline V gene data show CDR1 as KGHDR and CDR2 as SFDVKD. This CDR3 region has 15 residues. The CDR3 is CATSDSTKSTDTQYF.

The CDR3 protein is CASSSGGIYEQYF. The chain links TRBV5-4 to TRBJ2-7; TCRdb's D call, TRBD1, is unchecked because there is no DNA. The CDR3 is made up of 13 amino acids. Per germline, CDR1 SGHNT and CDR2 YYREEE (reference sequence).

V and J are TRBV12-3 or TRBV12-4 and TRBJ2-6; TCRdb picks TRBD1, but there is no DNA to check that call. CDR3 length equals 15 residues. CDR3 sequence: CASSSQQGAANVLTF.

CDR3 sequence reads: CASSQEGSGGLYNEQFF. The genes are TRBV4-1 and TRBJ2-1; the D call of TRBD2 rests on TCRdb alone, since no DNA is present to check it. CDR1 MGHRA and CDR2 YSYEKL come from the germline V gene. The CDR3 runs 17 residues.

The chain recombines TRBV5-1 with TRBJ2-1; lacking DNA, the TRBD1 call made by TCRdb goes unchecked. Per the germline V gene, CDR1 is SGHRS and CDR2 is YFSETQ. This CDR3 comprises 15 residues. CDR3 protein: CASSPGQGGISEQFF.

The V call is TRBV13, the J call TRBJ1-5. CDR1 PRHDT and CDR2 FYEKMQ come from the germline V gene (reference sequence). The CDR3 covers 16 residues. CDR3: CASSSRREGGHQPQHF.

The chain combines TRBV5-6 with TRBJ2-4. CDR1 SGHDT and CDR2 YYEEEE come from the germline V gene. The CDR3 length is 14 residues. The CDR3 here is CASRLDGAKNIQYF.

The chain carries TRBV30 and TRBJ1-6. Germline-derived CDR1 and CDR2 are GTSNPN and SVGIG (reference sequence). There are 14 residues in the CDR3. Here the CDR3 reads CAWSVVFGNSPLHF.